The 30 T cell receptor beta chains in this list originate from one sample, sequenced in a study of blood T cell repertoires in COVID-19. Produced via immunoSEQ multiplex PCR; TCRdb's table is partial and in-frame only. The table shows 300,000 to 450,000 clones, with over 75% occurring only once. The sample comprised PBMCs or T cells enriched from blood (not recorded which). The receptors originated from a man younger than 35 who had recovered from COVID-19.

Of note for this clone: The sample carries other DNA sequences with the same CDR3. The chain is built from TRBV3-1 (or the pseudogene TRBV3-2) and TRBJ2-1; a possible D gene is TRBD1 (6 bases). The CDR3 has 12 amino acids. V shed 0 bases and J shed 10 bases, with 7 bases lying between them. Per the germline V gene, CDR1 is LGHDT and CDR2 is YNNKEL (reference sequence). The CDR3: CASSQERGEQFF. The CDR3 coding sequence is TGTGCCAGCAGCCAAGAGAGGGGGGAGCAGTTCTTC.

The J gene is TRBJ1-3, the V gene TRBV19, with D tentatively TRBD1 (5 bases). Germline CDR1 is LNHDA and CDR2 is SQIVND (reference sequence). The CDR3 contains 16 residues. The V end was cut by 2 bases, the J end by 1 base, with 12 bases between. The CDR3 is CASSITSGLSGNTIYF. The CDR3 coding sequence is TGTGCCAGTAGTATAACCTCGGGACTATCTGGAAACACCATATATTTT.

The chain carries TRBV3-1 (or the pseudogene TRBV3-2) and TRBJ1-5; 9 bases agree with TRBD1. The J segment lost 7 bases and the V segment lost 1 base, leaving 5 bases of the junction unmatched. Per germline, CDR1 LGHDT and CDR2 YNNKEL (reference sequence). The CDR3 has 15 residues. The CDR3 nucleotides are TGTGCCAGCAGCCAAGTCGGACAGGGGCGGCAGCCCCAGCATTTT. Its protein is CASSQVGQGRQPQHF.

This chain connects TRBV11-2 to TRBJ2-5; the match to TRBD2 covers 9 bases. Per the germline V gene, CDR1 is SGHAT and CDR2 is FQNNGV. With 5 bases clipped from V and 5 bases from J, the junction kept 6 bases outside the gene matches. This CDR3 is built from 14 residues. In nucleotides, the CDR3 is TGTGCCAGCAGCCTCGGGGGACTAGCTGAGACCCAGTACTTC. Encoded protein: CASSLGGLAETQYF. The full variable domain, with the rest looked up from reference TRBV11-2 and TRBJ2-5, is EAGVAQSPRYKIIEKRQSVAFWCNPISGHATLYWYQQILGQGPKLLIQFQNNGVVDDSQLPKDRFSAERLKGVDSTLKIQPAKLEDSAVYLCASSLGGLAETQYFGPGTRLLVL.

The chain carries TRBV6-5 and TRBJ2-2, with D possibly TRBD2 on 7 matching bases. The germline V gene encodes CDR1 MNHEY and CDR2 SVGAGI. V lost 6 bases to trimming and J lost 3 bases, with 14 bases between them. This CDR3 is 15 amino acids long. For the CDR3, the DNA is TGTGCCAGCAGGCGACAGGCGGGGGACACCGGGGAGCTGTTTTTT. Protein: CASRRQAGDTGELFF.

This CDR3 reads CATSGQGSNEQYF. The CDR3 nucleotides read TGTGCCACCTCCGGACAGGGGTCCAACGAGCAGTACTTC. The V call is TRBV7-6, the J call TRBJ2-7, with 9 positions matching TRBD1. Germline assignment: CDR1 SGHVS and CDR2 FNYEAQ. V dropped 10 bases and J dropped 5; count of bases not matched to a gene: 9. The CDR3 is made up of 13 amino acids.

CDR3 sequence reads: CASRQTGVYNEQFF. For the CDR3, the DNA is TGTGCCAGCAGACAAACAGGGGTCTACAATGAGCAGTTCTTC. This chain links TRBV28 with TRBJ2-1, with 7 bases that match TRBD1. Germline CDR1 MDHEN, CDR2 SYDVKM. The trim removed 6 bases at V and 3 bases at J, leaving 5 bases unmatched. CDR3 length: 14 amino acids.

The chain carries TRBV3-1 (or the pseudogene TRBV3-2) and TRBJ1-1; D call uncertain. Germline V CDR1 and CDR2: LGHDT, YNNKEL (reference sequence). The germline V and J ends were trimmed by 4 bases and 8 bases, with 14 bases remaining between them. The length of the CDR3 is 13 residues. The CDR3 coding sequence is TGTGCCAGCAGCCGCCCCGAAAGCATCGAAGCTTTCTTT. Protein: CASSRPESIEAFF.

V is TRBV18 and J is TRBJ1-5; 7 nucleotides align to TRBD1. This CDR3 contains 14 residues. J gave up 3 bases and V 6 bases, and 5 bases lay outside the gene matches. Germline loops: CDR1 KGHSH, CDR2 LQKENI. The CDR3 loop is CASSLDRHNQPQHF. The CDR3 DNA sequence: TGTGCCAGCTCTTTGGACAGGCACAATCAGCCCCAGCATTTT.

The chain employs TRBV2 and TRBJ1-1; D ambiguous. This CDR3 spans 12 amino acids. Germline CDR1 and CDR2: SNHLY and FYNNEI. V was clipped by 6 bases and J by 11 bases, with 16 bases between them. The CDR3 sequence: CASRRGALRAFF. The CDR3 nucleotides read TGTGCCAGCAGACGGGGAGCCTTGCGTGCTTTCTTT.

This clone showed up just once. The chain is built from TRBV19 and TRBJ1-4; no clear D gene. V lost 1 base to trimming and J lost 6 bases, with 12 bases between them. Germline CDR1 LNHDA, CDR2 SQIVND (reference sequence). CDR3 length: 15 amino acids. CDR3 sequence reads: CASSIGGYGDEKLFF. For the CDR3, the DNA is TGTGCCAGTAGTATAGGCGGATATGGTGATGAAAAACTGTTTTTT.

The V call is TRBV19, the J call TRBJ2-7, with unresolved D. The germline V gene has CDR1 LNHDA and CDR2 SQIVND (reference sequence). V dropped 2 bases and J dropped 5 bases, with 7 bases sitting between them. The CDR3 covers 12 residues. CDR3 coding DNA: TGTGCCAGTAGTATAACGGAGAACGAGCAGTACTTC. It specifies CASSITENEQYF.

Note on this clone: One junction end disagrees with the germline gene, perhaps due to a read error. This chain connects TRBV7-2 to TRBJ2-1; 10 positions agree with TRBD2. Germline lookup yields CDR1 SGHTA and CDR2 FQGNSA. There are 13 residues in the CDR3. DNA of the CDR3: TGTGCCAGCAGATTAGCGGGAGGAAATGAGCAGTTCTTC. Its protein is CASRLAGGNEQFF.

This rearrangement joins TRBV27 to TRBJ1-2, with D tentatively TRBD1 (5 bases). This CDR3 has 17 residues. V lost 5 bases, J lost 7 bases, and 26 bases lay in between. Germline V gene data show CDR1 as MNHEY and CDR2 as SMNVEV (reference sequence). The CDR3 nucleotides read TGTGCCAGCAGTCCCCGGGGGGTTAGGCCCCATTTGCCTGGCTACACCTTC. Protein product: CASSPRGVRPHLPGYTF.

The J gene is TRBJ2-3, the V gene TRBV19; D call uncertain. Per germline, CDR1 LNHDA and CDR2 SQIVND (reference sequence). Trimming shortened V by 6 bases and J by 6 bases, and 10 bases separated the two germline ends. This CDR3 comprises 12 residues. This chain's CDR3 is CASRSLRDTQYF. As DNA, the CDR3 is TGTGCCAGTAGAAGTCTGCGGGATACGCAGTATTTT.

The chain recombines TRBV18 with TRBJ1-6; 8 nucleotides align to TRBD1. The CDR3 runs to 15 residues. The junction had 0 bases not matched to a gene; V was cut back by 2 bases and J by 3 bases. Looked up from germline, CDR1 is KGHSH and CDR2 is LQKENI. The CDR3, as DNA: TGTGCCAGCTCACCAGGGACAGGCTATAATTCACCCCTCCACTTT. It yields the protein CASSPGTGYNSPLHF.

J is TRBJ2-2 and V is TRBV27; TRBD1 agrees at 7 bases. With 6 bases clipped from V and 5 bases from J, the junction kept 6 bases outside the gene matches. Germline CDR1 and CDR2: MNHEY and SMNVEV (reference sequence). The CDR3 sequence is 14 residues long. CDR3 sequence: CASRAGGFTGELFF. The CDR3 bases are TGTGCCAGCAGGGCAGGGGGATTTACCGGGGAGCTGTTTTTT.

The genes are TRBV2 and TRBJ2-6, with TRBD1 as a possible D gene (5 bases). The CDR3 has 15 amino acids. V was trimmed by 6 bases and J by 0 bases, leaving 9 bases between them. Germline V gene sequence: CDR1 SNHLY, CDR2 FYNNEI. The CDR3 protein is CASRQVLSGANVLTF. In DNA form, the CDR3 reads TGTGCCAGCAGACAGGTGCTCTCTGGGGCCAACGTCCTGACTTTC.

This chain links TRBV5-4 with TRBJ1-6; 7 bases map to TRBD1. The CDR3 runs 15 residues. Germline lookup yields CDR1 SGHNT and CDR2 YYREEE (reference sequence). J gave up 5 bases and V 4 bases, and 6 bases lay outside the gene matches. The CDR3 region is CASSPGTANNSPLHF. CDR3 coding DNA: TGTGCCAGCAGCCCGGGGACAGCTAATAATTCACCCCTCCACTTT.

This chain connects TRBV13 to TRBJ2-7; 7 bases agree with TRBD2. The CDR3 consists of 18 residues. Germline V gene data show CDR1 as PRHDT and CDR2 as FYEKMQ (reference sequence). V lost 1 base to trimming and J lost 0 bases; unmatched junction nucleotides: 12. The CDR3 DNA is TGTGCCAGCAGCTTAGTCACAACTGTAAGCGGGACCTCCTACGAGCAGTACTTC. It is translated as CASSLVTTVSGTSYEQYF.

CDR3 bases: TGTGCCAGCAGTAAACAGGGGTTACCGCCCCAGCATTTT. Translating it yields CASSKQGLPPQHF. The chain carries TRBV28 and TRBJ1-5, with 7 positions matching TRBD1. This CDR3 comprises 13 residues. V trimming: 5 bases; J trimming: 9 bases; junction bases outside the gene matches: 7. Germline V gives CDR1 MDHEN, CDR2 SYDVKM.

The rearrangement links TRBV7-8 to TRBJ1-4; TRBD1 agrees at 7 bases. This CDR3 has 14 amino acids. CDR1 SGHVS and CDR2 FQNEAQ come from the germline V gene. Trimming removed 1 base from V and 7 bases from J; junction bases left unmatched: 3. This CDR3 is CASSLVTGVEKLFF. The CDR3, as DNA: TGTGCCAGCAGCTTAGTAACAGGGGTTGAAAAACTGTTTTTT.

The chain is built from TRBV11-2 and TRBJ1-2; D is undetermined. The V end was cut by 5 bases, the J end by 8 bases, with 12 bases between. CDR1 is SGHAT, CDR2 FQNNGV, per germline. The CDR3 is 12 residues long. The CDR3 loop is CASSLGRGGYTF. The CDR3 DNA is TGTGCCAGCAGCCTTGGCCGGGGAGGCTACACCTTC.

This clone showed up just once. The gene calls are TRBV27 and TRBJ1-6; D call uncertain. V was trimmed by 2 bases and J by 7 bases, leaving 6 bases between them. There are 13 residues in the CDR3. Germline V CDR1 and CDR2: MNHEY, SMNVEV (reference sequence). The CDR3: CASSLRENSPLHF. CDR3 nucleotide sequence: TGTGCCAGCAGTTTAAGGGAGAATTCACCCCTCCACTTT.

The chain couples TRBV24-1 to TRBJ2-1; 8 nucleotides match TRBD1. Germline CDR1 is KGHDR and CDR2 is SFDVKD. The CDR3 covers 15 residues. The trim removed 7 bases at V and 4 bases at J, leaving 8 bases unmatched. This chain's CDR3 is CATSAKGTGYNEQFF. CDR3 nucleotides: TGTGCCACCAGCGCCAAAGGGACAGGATACAATGAGCAGTTCTTC.

The chain carries TRBV11-2 and TRBJ2-3; TRBD2 aligns across 7 bases. J was trimmed by 0 bases and V by 5 bases; bases with no gene match: 2. Germline V gene sequence: CDR1 SGHAT, CDR2 FQNNGV. The CDR3 runs to 14 residues. The CDR3 bases are TGTGCCAGCAGCCTAGCGGAGAGCACAGATACGCAGTATTTT. Amino acid sequence: CASSLAESTDTQYF.

This clone came up once. The identical CDR3 is also encoded by other nucleotide sequences in the sample. The chain uses TRBV5-1 and TRBJ1-6; 9 bases fit TRBD1. J was trimmed by 10 bases and V by 2 bases; bases with no gene match: 4. Germline-derived CDR1 and CDR2 are SGHRS and YFSETQ. CDR3 size: 14 residues. CDR3 in amino acids: CASSFGQGNSPLHF. CDR3 bases: TGCGCCAGCAGCTTCGGACAGGGGAACTCACCCCTCCACTTT.

The genes are TRBV10-3 and TRBJ2-7; 9 positions agree with TRBD1. CDR3 size: 14 residues. J gave up 3 bases and V 7 bases, and 7 bases lay outside the gene matches. The germline gives CDR1 ENHRY, CDR2 SYGVKD. DNA for the CDR3: TGTGCCATCACTCGGGACAGGGAAATCTACGAGCAGTACTTC. This sequence encodes CAITRDREIYEQYF.

This chain joins TRBV28 and TRBJ1-1; D is undetermined. Trimming stripped 5 bases from V and 5 bases from J, with 18 bases between. Germline loops: CDR1 MDHEN, CDR2 SYDVKM. CDR3 length equals 15 residues. The DNA of the CDR3 is TGTGCCAGCAGTATCGGACGCAGAGGGATAACTGAAGCTTTCTTT. Protein: CASSIGRRGITEAFF.

The rearrangement links TRBV2 to TRBJ1-1; no clear D gene. Trimming shortened V by 4 bases and J by 1 base, and 10 bases separated the two germline ends. Germline CDR1 reads SNHLY; CDR2 reads FYNNEI. The CDR3 covers 14 residues. CDR3 protein: CASSVGRGNTEAFF. DNA of the CDR3: TGTGCCAGCAGTGTCGGACGGGGGAACACTGAAGCTTTCTTT.